This is a list of T cell receptor beta chains from one sample in a study of T cell changes during pregnancy in multiple sclerosis. The method was immunoSEQ multiplex PCR; TCRdb's version includes in-frame clones alone and lacks a portion of them. Among 35,000 to 45,000 clones, about nine tenths were seen once, and the ten largest hold approximately 0.71%. The sequencing used CD4+ T cells from peripheral blood mononuclear cells, collected before pregnancy. The receptors come from a female donor with multiple sclerosis, enrolled in a pregnancy study. CDR3s include the opening cysteine and the closing phenylalanine or tryptophan. Each record gives: CDR3 protein, CDR3 DNA, clone size, D gene, V gene, J gene. The D gene is left open where the match is weak. The listing skips clone size in some rows; elsewhere it reads once, few, many or a size class.

CASVEGLAGFYGTDTQYF	TGTGCCAGCGTGGAGGGACTAGCGGGGTTCTATGGCACAGATACGCAGTATTTT	.	TRBD2	TRBV6-4	TRBJ2-3
CASSPDVGPYSGYTF	TGTGCCAGTAGTCCCGACGTGGGGCCCTACTCTGGCTACACCTTC	.	.	TRBV19	TRBJ1-2
CASSLWGTANSPLHF	TGTGCCAGCAGCTTATGGGGGACAGCTAATTCACCCCTCCACTTT	.	TRBD1	TRBV7-2	TRBJ1-6
CASSMRLAVSSTDTQYF	TGTGCCAGTAGTATGAGGCTAGCGGTTTCTAGCACAGATACGCAGTATTTT	once	TRBD2	TRBV19	TRBJ2-3
CASSRDRAPMNEQFF	TGTGCTAGCAGCAGAGACAGAGCCCCTATGAATGAGCAGTTCTTC	.	.	TRBV7-7	TRBJ2-1
CASSGQFEGYTF	TGCGCCAGCAGTGGGCAGTTTGAGGGCTACACCTTC	.	.	TRBV5-1	TRBJ1-2
CASSSWIAGARRGDTQYF	TGTGCCAGCAGCTCCTGGATAGCGGGGGCGCGGAGGGGAGATACGCAGTATTTT	.	TRBD2	TRBV7-9	TRBJ2-3
CASSPPGQAYEQYF	TGTGCCAGCTCACCGCCGGGACAGGCCTACGAGCAGTACTTC	.	TRBD1	TRBV18	TRBJ2-7
CASSQPGQGFYGYTF	TGCGCCAGCAGCCAACCGGGACAGGGATTTTATGGCTACACCTTC	.	TRBD1	TRBV4-3	TRBJ1-2
CASSSTYRGVNTEAFF	TGTGCCAGCAGCAGTACATACAGGGGCGTGAACACTGAAGCTTTCTTT	.	.	TRBV21-1	TRBJ1-1
CASSPPGGHGELFF	TGTGCCAGCAGCCCGCCAGGGGGCCACGGGGAGCTGTTTTTT	.	TRBD1	TRBV7-2	TRBJ2-2
CSVEHSGTGNEQFF	TGCAGCGTTGAACACTCCGGGACAGGGAATGAGCAGTTCTTC	.	TRBD1	TRBV29-1	TRBJ2-1
CASSSDGASGAAFF	TGTGCCAGCAGCTCGGACGGAGCCTCAGGGGCGGCTTTCTTT	.	.	TRBV9	TRBJ1-1
CASSIQGTNYGYTF	TGTGCCAGTAGTATTCAGGGGACTAACTATGGCTACACCTTC	.	.	TRBV19	TRBJ1-2
CASSIRTGKFNSNQPQHF	TGTGCCAGTAGTATCAGGACAGGGAAATTTAATAGCAATCAGCCCCAGCATTTT	.	TRBD1	TRBV19	TRBJ1-5
CASSSYSWSGYTF	TGTGCCAGCAGCTCATACTCTTGGAGTGGCTACACCTTC	.	.	TRBV5-4	TRBJ1-2
CASSLEPAGSQETQYF	TGCGCCAGCAGCTTGGAGCCAGCGGGGAGCCAAGAGACCCAGTACTTC	.	TRBD2	TRBV5-1	TRBJ2-5
CASSHEGGRETQYF	TGTGCCAGCAGCCACGAAGGGGGTCGGGAGACCCAGTACTTC	.	.	TRBV11-3	TRBJ2-5
CASSHIRDRGYNEQFF	TGTGCCAGCAGCCACATCCGGGACAGGGGCTACAATGAGCAGTTCTTC	.	TRBD1	TRBV4-2	TRBJ2-1
CASTGAYEQYF	TGTGCCAGTACGGGGGCCTACGAGCAGTACTTC	.	.	TRBV7-9	TRBJ2-7